This T cell receptor (beta chain) was captured by sequencing in a study of blood T cell repertoires in COVID-19. Turning to the study itself: The cDNA or gDNA used as material had been derived from T cells, B-cell-depleted T cells, or PBMCs.

Authors' methods: Estimated nucleated cell counts came from reference gene primer amplification. Sequencing was performed with immunoSEQ multiplex PCR; in TCRdb, only in-frame clones are kept and a portion is missing. The DNA gave D and trimming, while V, J and clone size come from that table. The profile shows 250,000 to 350,000 clones, approximately 88% of them singletons. Participants were aged about 18 to 100 years from 20 to 30 US areas. V was clipped by 3 bases and J by 1 base, with 9 bases between them. The CDR3 sequence is 13 residues long. The germline gives CDR1 GTSNPN, CDR2 SVGIG (reference sequence).

The chain employs TRBV30 and TRBJ1-1; a possible D gene is TRBD1 (5 bases). Material: PBMCs or T cells enriched from blood (not recorded which). This clonotype originated in a woman between 18 and 29 years old who had recovered from COVID-19. Here the CDR3 reads CAWRIGQNTEAFF. CDR3 coding DNA: TGTGCCTGGAGAATAGGACAGAACACTGAAGCTTTCTTT.